This entry is about one T cell receptor (beta chain). What it binds is unknown. Assay: immunoSEQ multiplex PCR; the TCRdb copy retains only in-frame clones and omits some. The sample yields about 180,000 clones, about 91% seen once. The data stem from a study of T cell responses to AZD1222 COVID-19 vaccine. Germline V gives CDR1 SGHTA, CDR2 FQGTGA. Trimming cost V 4 bases and J 5 bases, with 12 bases left between them. CDR3 size: 14 residues. Study-level points and caveats: Distributed over spike, vaccine-associated CD4 TCRs predominated at 160-218 and 743-854.

The receptor was derived from an adult who received the AZD1222 COVID-19 vaccine. Sequencing used peripheral blood, obtained 28 days after the second AZD1222 dose. This chain links TRBV7-3 with TRBJ2-1, with D possibly TRBD1 on 5 matching bases. The CDR3 coding sequence is TGTGCCAGCAGCTCAGGGATACTGAACAATGAGCAGTTCTTC. It translates to CASSSGILNNEQFF.